The 20 T cell receptor beta chains reported below all come from one sample, sequenced in a study of blood T cell repertoires in COVID-19 (dated by TCRdb to about 2020). The method was the immunoSEQ multiplex PCR assay. The table comes from immuneACCESS by way of TCRdb, which keeps in-frame sequences with V and J called. Part of the clones is missing from these tables; in studies checked, under half for an unresolved V gene and the rest for unknown reasons. This sample has 200,000 to 250,000 clones in its table, and roughly four fifths of those were observed once. The ten largest clones take up 4.5% to 5.5% of the sample. Sequenced: peripheral blood. The receptors were gathered from an older woman with COVID-19, enrolled during active disease.

The chain recombines TRBV7-2 with TRBJ1-1; 7 nucleotides line up with TRBD1. With V trimmed by 5 bases and J by 1 base, 7 bases remained unmatched. The germline CDR1 and CDR2 sequences are SGHTA and FQGNSA. The CDR3 runs 15 residues. This CDR3 is CASSALGQSNTEAFF. In DNA form, the CDR3 reads TGTGCCAGCAGCGCGCTGGGACAGTCGAACACTGAAGCTTTCTTT. Supplemented by reference TRBV7-2 and TRBJ1-1, the full variable domain reads GAGVSQSPSNKVTEKGKDVELRCDPISGHTALYWYRQSLGQGLEFLIYFQGNSAPDKSGLPSDRFSAERTGGSVSTLTIQRTQQEDSAVYLCASSALGQSNTEAFFGQGTRLTVV.

V and J are TRBV5-1 and TRBJ2-2; D perhaps matches TRBD1 (5 bases). CDR1 and CDR2 (germline): SGHRS, YFSETQ. V dropped 1 base and J dropped 2 bases, with 12 bases sitting between them. This CDR3 has 16 amino acids. The CDR3 loop reads CASSLYTQGNTGELFF. In DNA, the CDR3 is TGCGCCAGCAGCTTGTACACCCAGGGAAACACCGGGGAGCTGTTTTTT.

This clone was observed a handful of times. The chain couples TRBV4-3 to TRBJ2-3; 9 bases map to TRBD2. Germline V CDR1 and CDR2: LGHNA, YSLEER. With V trimmed by 5 bases and J by 7 bases, 7 bases remained unmatched. This CDR3 has 14 residues. The CDR3, as DNA: TGCGCCAGCAGCTCAAGAAGCGGGGGGAATACGCAGTATTTT. Translating gives CASSSRSGGNTQYF.

The chain links TRBV30 to TRBJ1-2; the match to TRBD1 covers 8 bases. Germline V gives CDR1 GTSNPN, CDR2 SVGIG (reference sequence). The CDR3 covers 12 residues. Unmatched junction bases numbered 2, after V lost 2 bases and J lost 6 bases. CDR3 in amino acids: CAWSNRGDGYTF. The CDR3 DNA is TGTGCCTGGAGTAACAGGGGGGATGGCTACACCTTC.

The CDR3: CASSLSGSEPQHF. CDR3 coding DNA: TGCGCCAGCAGCTTGTCCGGGAGCGAGCCCCAGCATTTT. The rearrangement links TRBV5-1 to TRBJ1-5; D gene ambiguous. V dropped 1 base and J dropped 8 bases, with 10 bases sitting between them. CDR1 SGHRS and CDR2 YFSETQ come from the germline V gene. The CDR3 totals 13 residues.

The J gene is TRBJ1-2, the V gene TRBV6-5, with D tentatively TRBD1 (5 bases). This CDR3 spans 15 amino acids. Trimming cost V 8 bases and J 4 bases, with 20 bases left between them. Germline V gene sequence: CDR1 MNHEY, CDR2 SVGAGI. The CDR3 DNA sequence: TGTGCCAGCCATTACACTCCGGGGGGTGCCTATGGCTACACCTTC. It translates to CASHYTPGGAYGYTF.

The chain links TRBV7-2 to TRBJ2-7, with 9 bases aligning to TRBD2. This CDR3 is 15 amino acids long. V lost 0 bases and J lost 2; bases outside the gene matches: 2. Germline V gene sequence: CDR1 SGHTA, CDR2 FQGNSA. For the CDR3, the DNA is TGTGCCAGCAGCTTAGCGACTAGCGGAACCTACGAGCAGTACTTC. Translation gives CASSLATSGTYEQYF.

The chain is built from TRBV14 and TRBJ1-4; D possibly corresponds to TRBD1 (5 bases). V shed 5 bases and J shed 3 bases, with 19 bases lying between them. Germline assignment: CDR1 SGHDN and CDR2 FVKESK. CDR3 length equals 17 residues. The CDR3 here is CASSADSLRGSNEKLFF. CDR3 coding DNA: TGTGCCAGCAGCGCCGACAGTTTGCGGGGGTCTAATGAAAAACTGTTTTTT.

This chain joins TRBV5-4 and TRBJ2-7, with TRBD2 identical over 7 bases. V lost 1 base and J lost 2; bases outside the gene matches: 6. This CDR3 has 15 amino acids. From germline, CDR1 is SGHNT and CDR2 YYREEE (reference sequence). CDR3 sequence reads: CASSLRAGAPYEQYF. CDR3 bases: TGTGCCAGCAGCTTGAGGGCGGGAGCCCCCTACGAGCAGTACTTC.

This clone has more than one count but fewer than ten. This rearrangement joins TRBV5-4 to TRBJ2-5; TRBD1 agrees at 7 bases. Trimming cost V 5 bases and J 5 bases; bases outside gene matches: 9. The CDR3 is 14 residues long. Germline values: CDR1 SGHNT, CDR2 YYREEE (reference sequence). CDR3 nucleotide sequence: TGTGCCAGCAGGCCCGACAGGGCCCAGGAGACCCAGTACTTC. Residues: CASRPDRAQETQYF.

As DNA, the CDR3 is TGTGCCACAGACTCTCGGGGCGGGAGGGCCTACAATGAGCAGTTCTTC. This encodes CATDSRGGRAYNEQFF. The V gene is TRBV7-2, the J gene TRBJ2-1; 9 nucleotides match TRBD2. The germline V gene encodes CDR1 SGHTA and CDR2 FQGNSA. The junction had 12 bases not matched to a gene; V was cut back by 10 bases and J by 2 bases. CDR3 length: 16 amino acids.

This chain joins TRBV30 and TRBJ2-2; 7 bases are a match to TRBD1. Germline CDR1 GTSNPN, CDR2 SVGIG (reference sequence). V dropped 3 bases and J dropped 6; count of bases not matched to a gene: 10. The CDR3 contains 15 residues. The CDR3 loop reads CAWRVTGFLAGELFF. The CDR3 nucleotides read TGTGCCTGGAGGGTGACAGGGTTCTTGGCCGGGGAGCTGTTTTTT.

The J gene is TRBJ2-1, the V gene TRBV7-6, with TRBD2 identical over 7 bases. Germline V gene lookup returns CDR1 SGHVS and CDR2 FNYEAQ. J lost 8 bases, V lost 2 bases, and 9 bases had no gene match. The CDR3 consists of 15 residues. The CDR3 sequence: CASSLRRERSDEQFF. The CDR3 DNA sequence: TGTGCCAGCAGCTTAAGGCGGGAGAGGTCCGATGAGCAGTTCTTC.

V usage is TRBV30 and J usage is TRBJ2-1; 9 bases match TRBD2. The CDR3 sequence is 14 residues long. V was clipped by 4 bases and J by 8 bases; unmatched bases: 9. Germline V gene lookup returns CDR1 GTSNPN and CDR2 SVGIG (reference sequence). CDR3 amino acids: CAWKPGLASDEQFF. CDR3 nucleotide sequence: TGTGCCTGGAAGCCGGGACTAGCTTCCGATGAGCAGTTCTTC.

This clone has just a few counts. This rearrangement joins TRBV5-4 to TRBJ2-2; the match to TRBD1 covers 7 bases. Germline assignment: CDR1 SGHNT and CDR2 YYREEE (reference sequence). This CDR3 has 15 amino acids. The ends lost 4 bases at V and 0 bases at J; junction bases unmatched: 3. The chain's CDR3 is CASSKGQTNTGELFF. In DNA, the CDR3 is TGTGCCAGCAGCAAGGGACAGACGAACACCGGGGAGCTGTTTTTT.

The CDR3 DNA sequence: TGCGCCAGCAGCCAAGCCGGGACAGCGGATAATTCACCCCTCCACTTT. As protein: CASSQAGTADNSPLHF. The rearrangement links TRBV4-3 to TRBJ1-6; TRBD1 matches at 7 bases. Germline CDR1 LGHNA, CDR2 YSLEER. V was pared by 1 base and J by 5 bases, with 5 bases of the junction left unmatched. CDR3 size: 16 residues.

The V gene is TRBV5-1, the J gene TRBJ2-1; TRBD2 aligns across 8 bases. Germline trimming cut 1 base from V and 9 bases from J; bases unmatched to any gene: 9. From germline, CDR1 is SGHRS and CDR2 YFSETQ. The CDR3 is 15 residues long. The DNA for the CDR3 is TGCGCCAGCAGCTTGAAAGTAAGCGGGAGTGTTGAGCAGTTCTTC. Its translation is CASSLKVSGSVEQFF. Full variable domain (remainder filled in from reference TRBV5-1 and TRBJ2-1): KAGVTQTPRYLIKTRGQQVTLSCSPISGHRSVSWYQQTPGQGLQFLFEYFSETQRNKGNFPGRFSGRQFSNSRSEMNVSTLELGDSALYLCASSLKVSGSVEQFFGPGTRLTVL.

The chain carries TRBV6-5 and TRBJ2-1; D is possibly TRBD1 (6 bases). This CDR3 is built from 13 residues. V gave up 5 bases and J gave up 3 bases, with 8 bases separating them. The germline V gene encodes CDR1 MNHEY and CDR2 SVGAGI. This chain's CDR3 is CASSPGVYNEQFF. As DNA, the CDR3 is TGTGCCAGCAGTCCAGGGGTCTACAATGAGCAGTTCTTC.

A remark on this clone: Other DNA sequences in the sample encode the same CDR3. The chain links TRBV7-2 to TRBJ2-1; 14 positions match TRBD2. The CDR3 has 15 amino acids. J was trimmed by 9 bases and V by 5 bases; bases with no gene match: 6. Germline-derived CDR1 and CDR2 are SGHTA and FQGNSA. In DNA form, the CDR3 reads TGTGCCAGCAGCCCGGGACTAGCGGGAGCGGTTGAGCAGTTCTTC. Residues: CASSPGLAGAVEQFF.

The chain joins TRBV19 to TRBJ1-3; D call uncertain. The V gene's germline CDR1 is LNHDA and CDR2 SQIVND (reference sequence). The CDR3 runs 15 residues. V gave up 4 bases and J gave up 0 bases, with 10 bases separating them. The CDR3 coding sequence is TGTGCCAGTAGTAATCGTGACAACTCTGGAAACACCATATATTTT. Translating gives CASSNRDNSGNTIYF.